A few counts support the clone carrying this T cell receptor beta chain. Antigen: not known. Trimming shortened V by 4 bases and J by 1 base, and 13 bases separated the two germline ends. The CDR3 is 15 residues long. Germline V gene sequence: CDR1 SGHDN, CDR2 FVKESK. Measured with immunoSEQ multiplex PCR; TCRdb has only the in-frame clones, and not every one. The data show roughly 660,000 clones, 90% seen once. Every donor was a Caucasian adult from Nashville, Tennessee. This sample is part of a study of shared clonotypes between healthy human individuals. Notes on the study in general: The diversity represented, both genetic and in exposure history, was limited by few donors.

Sequencing input: memory CD8+ T cells from PBMCs. Subset in this sample: CD45RO+ cells pooled with CCR7-negative TemRA cells. This sequence originates from a man between 18 and 35 years old in good health. Some clones in this sample may be carry-over from other donors' samples. This rearrangement joins TRBV14 to TRBJ1-1; tentative D call: TRBD1 (5 bases). The CDR3 nucleotides read TGTGCCAGCAGCCCTGGGAACGGGGGGAACACTGAAGCTTTCTTT. It is translated as CASSPGNGGNTEAFF. Full variable domain (outside the CDR3, taken from reference TRBV14 and TRBJ1-1): EAGVTQFPSHSVIEKGQTVTLRCDPISGHDNLYWYRRVMGKEIKFLLHFVKESKQDESGMPNNRFLAERTGGTYSTLKVQPAELEDSGVYFCASSPGNGGNTEAFFGQGTRLTVV.